This TCR beta chain appears in the sequencing data of a study of spatial heterogeneity in lung cancer. This clonotype was counted many times. Germline values: CDR1 SGHKS, CDR2 YYEKEE (reference sequence). This CDR3 region has 15 residues. With V trimmed by 2 bases and J by 5 bases, 4 bases remained unmatched. Individually, TCR cDNA molecules were each labelled with a unique molecular identifier. A single record per CDR3 protein comes from TCRdb applying MiXCR to the 5' RACE reads. Among about 32,000 distinct CDR3 sequences, 8% to 13% were seen once, and the ten largest hold about 30%. The time point was: blood at routine non-recurrence follow-up after resection.

The chain recombines TRBV5-5 with TRBJ1-5; TRBD1 matches at 10 bases. Sequenced material: PBMCs, taken at follow-up. This TCR was sampled from a female donor with early-stage non-small cell lung cancer. CDR3 nucleotides: TGTGCCAGCAGCTTAGGGACAGGGGATTATCAGCCCCAGCATTTT. Translation: CASSLGTGDYQPQHF.